This T cell receptor beta chain is from a study of T cells in Graves' hyperthyroidism and ophthalmopathy. Overall study context: Peripheral blood was secured at the point of initial diagnosis, before any treatment. Study-wide results and limits: Most expanded thyroid clonotypes above 0.001 also appeared in blood.

RNA transcripts yielded amplified TCR beta CDR3 regions. The HTBI primer set drove a first-round RT-PCR of the TCR CDR3. TCRdb re-analysed the multiplex PCR reads in MiXCR, keeping a single row per CDR3 protein. Here the sample spans hundreds of thousands of distinct CDR3 sequences, about 15% being singletons. The diagnostic basis comprised clinical symptoms, serum thyroxine and TRAb, thyroid ultrasound and orbital computed tomography. 9.5 to 10 ml fresh peripheral blood yielded the PBMCs. With regard to this clonotype: Its specificity is not known.

CDR1 is DFQATT and CDR2 is SNEGSKA in the germline V gene (reference sequence). V shed 0 bases and J shed 4 bases, with 10 bases lying between them. The CDR3 has 14 residues. What was sequenced was blood. The chain employs TRBV20-1 and TRBJ1-5, with TRBD1 as a possible D gene (5 bases). The sequence came from a woman aged 40 to 50 with Graves' ophthalmopathy. CDR3 DNA: TGCAGTGCTAGAGATTGGGGGGGGAATCAGCCCCAGCATTTT. Translated, it gives CSARDWGGNQPQHF.